The 18 T cell receptor beta chains below were found in one sample sequenced in a study of response to subunit inactivated influenza vaccine. TCRdb redid the calling of the RT-PCR reads with MiXCR, one entry per CDR3 protein. The data show 300,000 to 350,000 distinct CDR3 sequences, with around 22% seen just once and under 13% held by the top ten. This material consisted of PBMCs from blood, taken less than 22 months after vaccination. The receptors shown here come from a man aged 50-75 years who received an inactivated influenza vaccine.

The V call is TRBV12-3 or TRBV12-4, the J call TRBJ2-4, with D unclear. The CDR3 consists of 14 residues. Trimming cost V 1 base and J 10 bases, with 14 bases left between them. For the CDR3, the DNA is TGTGCCAGCAGTTTAGATGATTGGGGTGCGATTCAGTACTTC. As protein: CASSLDDWGAIQYF.

The chain recombines TRBV6-2 or TRBV6-3 with TRBJ2-6; possibly TRBD1 for D (6 bases). Germline-derived CDR1 and CDR2 are MNHEY and SVGEGT. This CDR3 is built from 17 residues. V gave up 0 bases and J gave up 1 base, with 10 bases separating them. DNA for the CDR3: TGTGCCAGCAGTTACTCCCAGGGGTATTCTGGGGCCAACGTCCTGACTTTC. This encodes CASSYSQGYSGANVLTF.

The table lists this clonotype with a few counts. The chain joins TRBV20-1 to TRBJ1-5, with no clear D. There are 14 residues in the CDR3. Trimming cost V 6 bases and J 1 base, with 13 bases left between them. Per germline, CDR1 DFQATT and CDR2 SNEGSKA (reference sequence). CDR3 in DNA: TGCAGTGCATTTGAGGGCTCGAGCAATCAGCCCCAGCATTTT. Amino acids: CSAFEGSSNQPQHF.

The chain employs TRBV12-3 or TRBV12-4 and TRBJ1-1, with D unresolved. With 6 bases removed from V and 0 bases from J, the gap between germline ends came to 17 bases. CDR3 length: 16 residues. In DNA form, the CDR3 reads TGTGCCAGCAGCCGCAACTTCCAAGTATTGAACACTGAAGCTTTCTTT. Protein sequence: CASSRNFQVLNTEAFF.

This clonotype has more than one count but fewer than ten. The CDR3 spells CASSLYSRVQGNEQFF. DNA of the CDR3: TGTGCCAGCTCCCTTTACTCGAGGGTACAGGGGAATGAGCAGTTCTTC. This chain uses TRBV27 with TRBJ2-1, with 7 nucleotides matching TRBD1. Germline values: CDR1 MNHEY, CDR2 SMNVEV (reference sequence). Trimming took 8 bases from V and 7 from J; bases not matched to a gene: 17. This CDR3 has 16 amino acids.

The chain is built from TRBV20-1 and TRBJ1-5, with TRBD1 matching 10 bases. The CDR3 length is 14 residues. Trimming took 6 bases from V and 6 from J; bases not matched to a gene: 8. Germline CDR1 reads DFQATT; CDR2 reads SNEGSKA (reference sequence). The DNA of the CDR3 is TGCAGTGCCACCGACAGGGGGCCGCGTCAGCCCCAGCATTTT. It encodes CSATDRGPRQPQHF.

The chain recombines TRBV20-1 with TRBJ2-1; perhaps D is TRBD1 or TRBD2 (6 bases each). CDR1 is DFQATT, CDR2 SNEGSKA, per germline (reference sequence). This CDR3 is built from 12 residues. V lost 6 bases and J 15 bases, leaving 21 bases between the germline ends. The CDR3 nucleotides are TGCAGTGCAAGGGGGGACTCACGTGTTGGGTTCTTC. It translates to CSARGDSRVGFF.

This clonotype occurred a few times. CDR3: CAWGLGAGDTQYF. DNA of the CDR3: TGTGCCTGGGGGTTAGGGGCTGGGGATACGCAGTATTTT. The chain employs TRBV30 and TRBJ2-3; the D gene is possibly TRBD1 (5 bases). This CDR3 is 13 amino acids long. In germline, CDR1 is GTSNPN, CDR2 SVGIG (reference sequence). Trimming stripped 5 bases from V and 6 bases from J, with 15 bases between.

This clonotype occurred many times. V usage is TRBV27 and J usage is TRBJ2-5; the match to TRBD2 covers 13 bases. The CDR3 spans 14 residues. Looked up from germline, CDR1 is MNHEY and CDR2 is SMNVEV (reference sequence). V was clipped by 7 bases and J by 4 bases; unmatched bases: 3. CDR3 region: CASMRLAGGETQYF. The CDR3 nucleotides are TGTGCCAGCATGAGACTAGCGGGAGGAGAGACCCAGTACTTC.

In its sample, this clonotype was seen a few times. The chain couples TRBV13 to TRBJ2-1; D perhaps matches TRBD2 (6 bases). This CDR3 region has 14 residues. Germline assignment: CDR1 PRHDT and CDR2 FYEKMQ (reference sequence). V lost 3 bases, J lost 3 bases, and 9 bases lay in between. The CDR3 nucleotides read TGTGCCAGCAGCTTCGGGACTCTCTACAATGAGCAGTTCTTC. Amino acid sequence: CASSFGTLYNEQFF.

This clonotype came up a few times. J is TRBJ2-1 and V is TRBV3-1; 9 nucleotides match TRBD1. Germline V gives CDR1 LGHDT, CDR2 YNNKEL (reference sequence). Losses at the gene ends were 6 bases for V and 10 bases for J; bases not matched to a gene: 19. The length of the CDR3 is 17 residues. CDR3 amino acids: CASRSPRAGTGLGEQFF. The DNA for the CDR3 is TGTGCCAGCAGATCCCCCCGGGCCGGGACAGGGTTGGGGGAGCAGTTCTTC.

CDR3 sequence reads: CASSLGHPGKNEQFF. CDR3 nucleotide sequence: TGTGCCAGCAGTTTAGGTCATCCCGGGAAAAATGAGCAGTTCTTC. This chain uses TRBV27 with TRBJ2-1; D is possibly TRBD2 (5 bases). The V gene lost 2 bases and the J gene lost 7 bases, with 15 bases spanning the gap. The CDR3 contains 15 residues. In germline, CDR1 is MNHEY, CDR2 SMNVEV (reference sequence).

CDR3 DNA: TGTGCCAGCAGCTTAGGAACCCGGGGCTCCTACGAGCAGTACTTC. This codes for CASSLGTRGSYEQYF. The gene calls are TRBV7-8 and TRBJ2-7; weak D call: TRBD2 (5 bases). Trimming removed 1 base at V and 0 bases at J, with 10 bases between. Germline assignment: CDR1 SGHVS and CDR2 FQNEAQ. This CDR3 is 15 amino acids long.

The V call is TRBV27, the J call TRBJ2-7; 9 positions agree with TRBD1. Germline loops: CDR1 MNHEY, CDR2 SMNVEV (reference sequence). Trimming cost V 2 bases and J 5 bases; bases outside gene matches: 7. The CDR3 extends over 15 amino acids. The CDR3 reads CASSLEGTGTHEQYF. CDR3 coding DNA: TGTGCCAGCAGTTTAGAGGGGACAGGGACTCACGAGCAGTACTTC.

The table lists this clonotype with a count of one. This chain connects TRBV13 to TRBJ2-3; TRBD1 aligns across 7 bases. The CDR3 consists of 16 residues. J was trimmed by 8 bases and V by 0 bases; bases with no gene match: 11. Germline loops: CDR1 PRHDT, CDR2 FYEKMQ (reference sequence). CDR3 in amino acids: CASSLGGDSLQSTQYF. CDR3 DNA: TGTGCCAGCAGCTTAGGAGGGGACAGCCTACAGAGTACGCAGTATTTT.

V is TRBV20-1 and J is TRBJ1-2; possible D gene TRBD1, 5 bases. The CDR3 runs 16 residues. Trimming shortened V by 1 base and J by 7 bases, and 22 bases separated the two germline ends. The germline gives CDR1 DFQATT, CDR2 SNEGSKA (reference sequence). The CDR3 DNA reads TGCAGTGCTAGAGGGATTTTAGTTGGACGGACAAGTGGCTACACCTTC. The encoded protein is CSARGILVGRTSGYTF.

The chain links TRBV12-3 or TRBV12-4 to TRBJ1-4; 8 bases line up with TRBD1. The CDR3 has 14 residues. The V segment lost 3 bases and the J segment 5 bases; nucleotides outside the gene matches: 2. The CDR3 coding sequence is TGTGCCAGCAGTTTCCGGGACAGGAATGAAAAACTGTTTTTT. It specifies CASSFRDRNEKLFF.

The chain combines TRBV27 with TRBJ1-6; unclear D gene. V lost 6 bases and J lost 3, with 9 bases in between. This CDR3 has 14 residues. Germline CDR1 MNHEY, CDR2 SMNVEV (reference sequence). CDR3 loop: CASRWIGYNSPLHF. In DNA, the CDR3 is TGTGCCAGCAGATGGATAGGCTATAATTCACCCCTCCACTTT.